The source of this T cell receptor beta chain is a study of blood T cell repertoires in COVID-19. Study-level background: Sites across the United States, Italy and Spain contributed samples from acute and convalescent COVID-19. The cDNA or gDNA used as material had been derived from T cells, B-cell-depleted T cells, or PBMCs.

TCRdb's table, derived via immunoSEQ multiplex PCR, lists solely in-frame clones and lacks some. The table has 140,000 to 150,000 clones, 80% to 90% seen once. Germline V lookup: CDR1 LGHDT, CDR2 YNNKEL (reference sequence). The CDR3 has 15 amino acids. V lost 5 bases to trimming and J lost 3 bases; unmatched junction nucleotides: 7. Sequenced material: peripheral blood. The chain joins TRBV3-1 (or the pseudogene TRBV3-2) to TRBJ2-5; 9 bases map to TRBD2. The source is a woman aged 45 to 65 with acute or convalescent COVID-19. The CDR3 nucleotides are TGTGCCAGCAGCAAATGGGCGGGGGGGAAAGAGACCCAGTACTTC. Protein product: CASSKWAGGKETQYF.